What follows are 6 T cell receptor beta chains derived from one specimen sequenced in a study of somatic mutations in cytotoxic T cells in rheumatoid arthritis. The protocol was immunoSEQ multiplex PCR, while the TCRdb copy is restricted to in-frame clones and leaves out a portion. The sample has around 20,000 clones, around 83% seen once. Sequenced: CD8+ T cells sorted from blood. The receptors stem from a young man with rheumatoid arthritis.

V and J are TRBV19 and TRBJ1-1; D is possibly TRBD1 (5 bases). The CDR3 length is 13 residues. The germline V and J ends were trimmed by 9 bases and 4 bases, with 15 bases remaining between them. Germline V gene lookup returns CDR1 LNHDA and CDR2 SQIVND (reference sequence). The CDR3 DNA is TGTGCCAGCGACCCAGGGTACATCACTGAAGCTTTCTTT. Its translation is CASDPGYITEAFF.

The rearrangement joins TRBV30 to TRBJ2-3; D is ambiguous. Deletions cut 1 base from V and 4 bases from J, with 15 bases between. This CDR3 has 15 amino acids. Germline-derived CDR1 and CDR2 are GTSNPN and SVGIG (reference sequence). CDR3 sequence: CAWSAPEISADTQYF. The CDR3 DNA reads TGTGCCTGGAGTGCGCCCGAGATTTCAGCAGATACGCAGTATTTT.

The gene calls are TRBV7-9 and TRBJ2-1; 15 bases match TRBD2. CDR3 length: 18 residues. Per the germline V gene, CDR1 is SEHNR and CDR2 is FQNEAQ (reference sequence). Unmatched junction bases numbered 9, after V lost 1 base and J lost 8 bases. In DNA form, the CDR3 reads TGTGCCAGCAGCTTAGATCTAGGGACTAGCGGGGGGCCCCATGAGCAGTTCTTC. Encoded protein: CASSLDLGTSGGPHEQFF.

This clone was picked up a small number of times. The chain couples TRBV30 to TRBJ1-1; possibly TRBD1 for D (5 bases). The CDR3 spans 14 residues. Germline CDR1 and CDR2: GTSNPN and SVGIG (reference sequence). V was pared by 0 bases and J by 0 bases, with 8 bases between. The CDR3 region is CAWSVLQVNTEAFF. The CDR3 nucleotides are TGTGCCTGGAGTGTACTACAGGTGAACACTGAAGCTTTCTTT.

The V call is TRBV20-1, the J call TRBJ1-1; D gene ambiguous. Trimming pared 7 bases from V and 1 base from J, leaving 7 bases between. This CDR3 has 11 residues. The germline CDR1 and CDR2 sequences are DFQATT and SNEGSKA (reference sequence). The CDR3 loop is CSVVANTEAFF. The CDR3 DNA reads TGCAGTGTCGTAGCGAACACTGAAGCTTTCTTT.

The gene calls are TRBV19 and TRBJ1-4, with D possibly TRBD1 on 6 matching bases. The germline V and J ends were trimmed by 6 bases and 8 bases, with 19 bases remaining between them. The germline CDR1 and CDR2 sequences are LNHDA and SQIVND (reference sequence). CDR3 size: 15 residues. The CDR3 sequence: CASRAERYREEKLFF. The CDR3 coding sequence is TGTGCCAGTAGAGCGGAACGATACAGGGAGGAAAAACTGTTTTTT.